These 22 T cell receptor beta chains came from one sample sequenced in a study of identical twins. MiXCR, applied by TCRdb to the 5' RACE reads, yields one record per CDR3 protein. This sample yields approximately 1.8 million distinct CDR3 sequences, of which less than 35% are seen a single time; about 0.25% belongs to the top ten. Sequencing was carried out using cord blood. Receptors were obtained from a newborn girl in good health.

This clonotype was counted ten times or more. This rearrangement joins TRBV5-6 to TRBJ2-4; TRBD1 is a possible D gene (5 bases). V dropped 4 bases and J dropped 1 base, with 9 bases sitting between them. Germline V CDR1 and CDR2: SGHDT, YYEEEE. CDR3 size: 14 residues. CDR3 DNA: TGTGCCAGCAGCCTTAACAGGGCCAAAAACATTCAGTACTTC. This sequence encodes CASSLNRAKNIQYF.

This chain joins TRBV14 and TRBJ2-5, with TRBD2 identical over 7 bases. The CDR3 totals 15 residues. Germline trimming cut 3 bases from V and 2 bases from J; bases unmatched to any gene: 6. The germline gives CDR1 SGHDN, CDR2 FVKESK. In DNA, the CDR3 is TGTGCCAGCAGCCAGGTGGGAGGGCTTCAAGAGACCCAGTACTTC. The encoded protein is CASSQVGGLQETQYF. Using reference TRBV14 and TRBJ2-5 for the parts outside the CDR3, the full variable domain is EAGVTQFPSHSVIEKGQTVTLRCDPISGHDNLYWYRRVMGKEIKFLLHFVKESKQDESGMPNNRFLAERTGGTYSTLKVQPAELEDSGVYFCASSQVGGLQETQYFGPGTRLLVL.

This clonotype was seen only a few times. CDR3 nucleotides: TGTGCCAGCCGACTATGGGGACAGGGAGGAGGCTACGAGCAGTACTTC. Protein product: CASRLWGQGGGYEQYF. V usage is TRBV28 and J usage is TRBJ2-7; 9 positions match TRBD1. The CDR3 extends over 16 amino acids. Per germline, CDR1 MDHEN and CDR2 SYDVKM. V trimming: 8 bases; J trimming: 3 bases; junction bases outside the gene matches: 14.

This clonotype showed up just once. The CDR3 sequence: CASSPETSGSADTQYF. As DNA, the CDR3 is TGTGCCAGCAGCCCTGAGACTAGCGGGAGCGCAGATACGCAGTATTTT. The chain couples TRBV5-4 to TRBJ2-3; 12 bases match TRBD2. The J segment lost 4 bases and the V segment lost 4 bases, leaving 7 bases of the junction unmatched. This CDR3 is 16 amino acids long. Germline assignment: CDR1 SGHNT and CDR2 YYREEE (reference sequence).

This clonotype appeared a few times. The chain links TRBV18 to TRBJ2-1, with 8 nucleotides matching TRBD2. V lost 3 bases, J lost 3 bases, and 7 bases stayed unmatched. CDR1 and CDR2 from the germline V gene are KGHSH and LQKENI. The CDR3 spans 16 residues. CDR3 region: CASSPPNSGNYNEQFF. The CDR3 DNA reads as TGTGCCAGCTCACCTCCGAATAGCGGGAACTACAATGAGCAGTTCTTC. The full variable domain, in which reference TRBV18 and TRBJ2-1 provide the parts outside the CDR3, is NAGVMQNPRHLVRRRGQEARLRCSPMKGHSHVYWYRQLPEEGLKFMVYLQKENIIDESGMPKERFSAEFPKEGPSILRIQQVVRGDSAAYFCASSPPNSGNYNEQFFGPGTRLTVL.

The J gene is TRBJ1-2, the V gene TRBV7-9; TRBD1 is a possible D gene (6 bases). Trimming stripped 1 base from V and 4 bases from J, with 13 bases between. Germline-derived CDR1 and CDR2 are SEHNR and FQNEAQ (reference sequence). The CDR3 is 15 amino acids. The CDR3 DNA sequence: TGTGCCAGCAGCTTAGAGGCGGGGGCCACCTATGGCTACACCTTC. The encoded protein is CASSLEAGATYGYTF. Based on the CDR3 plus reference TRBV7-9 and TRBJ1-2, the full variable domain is DTGVSQNPRHKITKRGQNVTFRCDPISEHNRLYWYRQTLGQGPEFLTYFQNEAQLEKSRLLSDRFSAERPKGSFSTLEIQRTEQGDSAMYLCASSLEAGATYGYTFGSGTRLTVV.

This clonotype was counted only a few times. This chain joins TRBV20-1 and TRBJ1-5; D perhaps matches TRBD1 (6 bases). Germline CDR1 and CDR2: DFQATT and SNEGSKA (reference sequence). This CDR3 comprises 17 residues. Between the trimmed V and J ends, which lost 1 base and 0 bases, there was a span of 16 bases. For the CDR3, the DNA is TGCAGTGCTAGAGGTCGCAACAGGGCGGATAGCAATCAGCCCCAGCATTTT. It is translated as CSARGRNRADSNQPQHF.

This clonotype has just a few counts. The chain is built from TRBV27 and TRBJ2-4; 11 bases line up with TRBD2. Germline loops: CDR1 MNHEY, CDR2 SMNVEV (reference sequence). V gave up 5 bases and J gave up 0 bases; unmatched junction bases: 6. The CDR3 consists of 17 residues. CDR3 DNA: TGTGCCAGCAGTCCCAGACTAGCGGGACTAGCCAAAAACATTCAGTACTTC. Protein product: CASSPRLAGLAKNIQYF.

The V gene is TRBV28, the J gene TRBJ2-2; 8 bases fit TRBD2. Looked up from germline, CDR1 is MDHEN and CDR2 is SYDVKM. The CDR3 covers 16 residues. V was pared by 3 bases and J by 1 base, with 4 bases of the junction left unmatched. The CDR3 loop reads CASSFRTSRNTGELFF. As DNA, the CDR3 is TGTGCCAGCAGTTTCAGGACTAGCCGGAACACCGGGGAGCTGTTTTTT. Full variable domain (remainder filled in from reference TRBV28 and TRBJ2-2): DVKVTQSSRYLVKRTGEKVFLECVQDMDHENMFWYRQDPGLGLRLIYFSYDVKMKEKGDIPEGYSVSREKKERFSLILESASTNQTSMYLCASSFRTSRNTGELFFGEGSRLTVL.

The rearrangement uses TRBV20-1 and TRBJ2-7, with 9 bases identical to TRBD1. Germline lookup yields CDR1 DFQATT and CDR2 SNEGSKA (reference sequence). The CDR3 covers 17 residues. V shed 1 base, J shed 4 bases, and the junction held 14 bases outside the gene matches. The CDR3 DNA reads TGCAGTGCTAGAGGAAGTTTCCAGGGACAGGGTGGATACGAGCAGTACTTC. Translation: CSARGSFQGQGGYEQYF.

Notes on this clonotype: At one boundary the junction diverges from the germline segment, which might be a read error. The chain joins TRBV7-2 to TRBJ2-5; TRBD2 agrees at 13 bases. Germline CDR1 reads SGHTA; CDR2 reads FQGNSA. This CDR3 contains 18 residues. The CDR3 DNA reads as TGTGCCAGCAGCAAACGGACTAGCGGGGGCCATAGCGAAGAGACCCGGTACTTC. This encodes CASSKRTSGGHSEETRYF.

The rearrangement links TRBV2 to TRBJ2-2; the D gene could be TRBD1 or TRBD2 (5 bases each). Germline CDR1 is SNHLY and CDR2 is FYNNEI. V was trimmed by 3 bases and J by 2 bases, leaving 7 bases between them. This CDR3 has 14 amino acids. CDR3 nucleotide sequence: TGTGCCAGCAGTGACAGGGACAACACCGGGGAGCTGTTTTTT. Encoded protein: CASSDRDNTGELFF. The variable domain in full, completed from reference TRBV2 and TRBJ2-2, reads EPEVTQTPSHQVTQMGQEVILRCVPISNHLYFYWYRQILGQKVEFLVSFYNNEISEKSEIFDDQFSVERPDGSNFTLKIRSTKLEDSAMYFCASSDRDNTGELFFGEGSRLTVL.

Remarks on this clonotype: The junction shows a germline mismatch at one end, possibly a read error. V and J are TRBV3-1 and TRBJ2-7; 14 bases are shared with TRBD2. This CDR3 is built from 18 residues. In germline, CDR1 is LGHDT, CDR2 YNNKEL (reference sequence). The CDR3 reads CASSPIWTSGGTLYGQYF. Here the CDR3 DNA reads TGTGCCAGCAGCCCTATCTGGACTAGCGGGGGGACCCTCTACGGGCAGTACTTC.

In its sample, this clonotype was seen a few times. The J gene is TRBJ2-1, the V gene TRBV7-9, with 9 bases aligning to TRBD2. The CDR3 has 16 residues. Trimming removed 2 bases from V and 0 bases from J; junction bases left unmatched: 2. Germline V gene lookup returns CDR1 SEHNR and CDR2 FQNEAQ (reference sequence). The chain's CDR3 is CASSLLAGPSYNEQFF. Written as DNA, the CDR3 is TGTGCCAGCAGCTTACTAGCGGGACCCTCCTACAATGAGCAGTTCTTC.

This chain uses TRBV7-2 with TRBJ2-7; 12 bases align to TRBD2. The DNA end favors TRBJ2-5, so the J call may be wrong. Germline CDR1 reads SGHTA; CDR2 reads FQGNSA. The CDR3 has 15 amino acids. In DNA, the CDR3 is TGTGCCAGCAGCCCAGGACTAGCGGGAAGGGAGACCCAGTACTTC. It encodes CASSPGLAGRETQYF.

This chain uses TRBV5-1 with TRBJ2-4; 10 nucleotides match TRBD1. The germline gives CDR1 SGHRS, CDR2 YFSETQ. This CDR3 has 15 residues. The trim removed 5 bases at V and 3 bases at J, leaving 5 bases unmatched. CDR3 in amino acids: CASSWGDRGKNIQYF. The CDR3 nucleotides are TGCGCCAGCAGTTGGGGGGACAGGGGCAAAAACATTCAGTACTTC.

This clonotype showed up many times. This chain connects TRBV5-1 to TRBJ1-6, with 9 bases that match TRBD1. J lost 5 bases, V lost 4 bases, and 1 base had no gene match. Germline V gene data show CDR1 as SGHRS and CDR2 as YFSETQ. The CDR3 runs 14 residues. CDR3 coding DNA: TGCGCCAGCAGCCACAGGGGGCATAATTCACCCCTCCACTTT. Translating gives CASSHRGHNSPLHF.

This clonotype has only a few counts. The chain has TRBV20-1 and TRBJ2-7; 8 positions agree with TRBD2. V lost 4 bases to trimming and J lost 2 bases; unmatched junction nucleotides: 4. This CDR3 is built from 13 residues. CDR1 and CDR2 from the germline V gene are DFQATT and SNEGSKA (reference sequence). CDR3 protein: CSAIRGRTYEQYF. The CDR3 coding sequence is TGCAGTGCTATTCGCGGGAGGACCTACGAGCAGTACTTC.

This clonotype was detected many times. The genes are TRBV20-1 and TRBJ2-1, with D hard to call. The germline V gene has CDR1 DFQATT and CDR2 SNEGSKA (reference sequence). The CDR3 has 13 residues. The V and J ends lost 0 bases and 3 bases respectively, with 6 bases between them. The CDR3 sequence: CSARDRLYNEQFF. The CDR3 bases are TGCAGTGCTAGAGACAGGCTCTACAATGAGCAGTTCTTC.

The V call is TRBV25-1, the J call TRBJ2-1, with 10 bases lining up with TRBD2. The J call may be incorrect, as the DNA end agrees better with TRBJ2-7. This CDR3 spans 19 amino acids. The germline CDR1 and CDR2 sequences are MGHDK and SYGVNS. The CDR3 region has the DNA TGTGCCAGCAGGGCCCCTCACTTTCCTAGCGGGAGCTCCTACAATGAGCAGTACTTC. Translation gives CASRAPHFPSGSSYNEQYF.

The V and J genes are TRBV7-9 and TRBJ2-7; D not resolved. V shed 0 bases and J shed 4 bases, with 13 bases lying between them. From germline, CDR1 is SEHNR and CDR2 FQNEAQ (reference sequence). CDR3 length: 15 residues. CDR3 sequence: CASSLAASVGYEQYF. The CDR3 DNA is TGTGCCAGCAGCTTAGCGGCCAGTGTAGGATACGAGCAGTACTTC.

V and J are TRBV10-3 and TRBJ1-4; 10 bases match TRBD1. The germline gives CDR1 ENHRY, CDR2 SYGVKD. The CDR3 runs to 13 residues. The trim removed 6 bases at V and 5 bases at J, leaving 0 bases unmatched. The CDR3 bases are TGTGCCATCAGGGACAGGGGGAATGAAAAACTGTTTTTT. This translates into CAIRDRGNEKLFF.